This T cell receptor beta chain stems from a study of vaccination and CD4 T cells after COVID-19. The Oncomine TCR Beta short-read assay was what sequenced the DNA obtained from cultured CD4+ T cells. TCRdb ran MiXCR on the PCR reads and lists one entry per CDR3 protein. The table lists about 14,000 distinct CDR3 sequences, around 55% of them singletons. Note on this clonotype: Its antigen is unknown.

The CDR3 has 16 amino acids. Germline CDR1 reads DFQATT; CDR2 reads SNEGSKA (reference sequence). After removal of 0 bases from V and 0 bases from J, the junction contained 6 bases not matched to a gene. Treatment in this sample: approximately 10-day PBMC culture with coronavirus spike peptide pools or control peptides (ViraFEST assay). Sample: CD4+ T cells from blood, cultured in vitro. This receptor was taken from a human donor who had recovered from COVID-19. The rearrangement joins TRBV20-1 to TRBJ1-2, with TRBD1 matching 8 bases. The DNA of the CDR3 is TGCAGTGCTAGAGATCCAACAGGGGGTACTAACTATGGCTACACCTTC. This sequence encodes CSARDPTGGTNYGYTF.